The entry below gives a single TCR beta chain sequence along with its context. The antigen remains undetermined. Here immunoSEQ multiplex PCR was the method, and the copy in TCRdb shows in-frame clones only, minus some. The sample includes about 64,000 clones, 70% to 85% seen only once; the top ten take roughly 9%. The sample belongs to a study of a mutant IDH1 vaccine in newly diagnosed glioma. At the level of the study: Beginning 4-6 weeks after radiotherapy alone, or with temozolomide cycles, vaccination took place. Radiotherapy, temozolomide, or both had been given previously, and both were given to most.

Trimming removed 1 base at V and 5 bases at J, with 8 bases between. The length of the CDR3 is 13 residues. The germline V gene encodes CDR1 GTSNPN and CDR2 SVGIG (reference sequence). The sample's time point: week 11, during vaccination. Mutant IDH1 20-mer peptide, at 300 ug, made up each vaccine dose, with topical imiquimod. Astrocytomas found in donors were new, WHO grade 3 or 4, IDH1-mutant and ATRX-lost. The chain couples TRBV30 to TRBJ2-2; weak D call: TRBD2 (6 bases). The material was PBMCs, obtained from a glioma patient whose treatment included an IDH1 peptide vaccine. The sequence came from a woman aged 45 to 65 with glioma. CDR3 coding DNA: TGTGCCTGGAGTGGGGGGGTAACCGGGGAGCTGTTTTTT. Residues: CAWSGGVTGELFF.